What follows are 16 T cell receptor beta chains derived from one specimen sequenced in a study of blood T cells in healthy people across ages. A sample-barcoded 5' primer and a J-beta primer mix were used in a second PCR of about 7 to 12 cycles. TCRdb called the 5' RACE reads again in MiXCR, with one record for every CDR3 protein. The table records about 720,000 distinct CDR3 sequences, 20% to 25% of them present only once. The sample was blood. The receptors were sampled from a man between 65 and 85 years old in good health.

The CDR3 nucleotides are TGTGCCAGCAGTTTATTAGGGACAGTTGGCACAGATACGCAGTATTTT. As protein: CASSLLGTVGTDTQYF. J is TRBJ2-3 and V is TRBV28, with 7 bases that match TRBD1. The length of the CDR3 is 16 residues. Germline CDR1 MDHEN, CDR2 SYDVKM. V trimming: 1 base; J trimming: 1 base; junction bases outside the gene matches: 5.

This clonotype was counted only a few times. The chain recombines TRBV6-2 or TRBV6-3 with TRBJ2-5; no clear D. The J call may not be correct, given that the DNA end is closer to TRBJ2-1. The CDR3 runs to 15 residues. Germline lookup yields CDR1 MNHEY and CDR2 SVGEGT. CDR3 sequence (DNA): TGTGCCAGCAGTTTTTGGGTCGTAAGGTACAATGAGCAGTTCTTC. Encoded protein: CASSFWVVRYNEQFF.

The chain carries TRBV7-2 and TRBJ2-4, with 10 bases identical to TRBD1. This CDR3 region has 18 residues. With 4 bases clipped from V and 2 bases from J, the junction kept 11 bases outside the gene matches. Germline V gene lookup returns CDR1 SGHTA and CDR2 FQGNSA. CDR3 in amino acids: CASSYSGTGEDTKNIQYF. The DNA of the CDR3 is TGTGCCAGCAGCTACTCCGGGACAGGGGAAGATACCAAAAACATTCAGTACTTC.

This chain joins TRBV20-1 and TRBJ2-3; the match to TRBD2 covers 9 bases. This CDR3 has 15 amino acids. Germline trimming cut 3 bases from V and 6 bases from J; bases unmatched to any gene: 10. In germline, CDR1 is DFQATT, CDR2 SNEGSKA (reference sequence). As DNA, the CDR3 is TGCAGTGCTAGGGTTCCTAGCGGGAAATCTGATACGCAGTATTTT. Protein sequence: CSARVPSGKSDTQYF.

As DNA, the CDR3 is TGTGCCAGCAGCAGGGACGGGTTGAGGGGGCCTAACACTGAAGCTTTCTTT. This codes for CASSRDGLRGPNTEAFF. The chain couples TRBV7-9 to TRBJ1-1; 7 bases are a match to TRBD1. Per germline, CDR1 SEHNR and CDR2 FQNEAQ (reference sequence). This CDR3 has 17 residues. V lost 5 bases, J lost 2 bases, and 14 bases stayed unmatched. Supplemented by reference TRBV7-9 and TRBJ1-1, the full variable domain reads DTGVSQNPRHKITKRGQNVTFRCDPISEHNRLYWYRQTLGQGPEFLTYFQNEAQLEKSRLLSDRFSAERPKGSFSTLEIQRTEQGDSAMYLCASSRDGLRGPNTEAFFGQGTRLTVV.

This clonotype has a handful of counts. The rearrangement uses TRBV11-2 and TRBJ1-2; the match to TRBD1 covers 12 bases. V was clipped by 5 bases and J by 4 bases; unmatched bases: 8. This CDR3 spans 16 amino acids. Germline CDR1 is SGHAT and CDR2 is FQNNGV. The CDR3 loop is CASSLVGTGGFYGYTF. The CDR3 DNA is TGTGCCAGCAGCCTCGTCGGGACAGGGGGCTTCTATGGCTACACCTTC. The variable domain in full, completed from reference TRBV11-2 and TRBJ1-2, reads EAGVAQSPRYKIIEKRQSVAFWCNPISGHATLYWYQQILGQGPKLLIQFQNNGVVDDSQLPKDRFSAERLKGVDSTLKIQPAKLEDSAVYLCASSLVGTGGFYGYTFGSGTRLTVV.

The chain recombines TRBV19 with TRBJ2-5; perhaps D is TRBD1 or TRBD2 (5 bases each). The CDR3 has 16 amino acids. Trimming left V 4 bases short and J 5 bases short, with 20 bases between. Germline CDR1 is LNHDA and CDR2 is SQIVND (reference sequence). In nucleotides, the CDR3 is TGTGCCAGTAGTACTGGGGGTTCGCCGGTTTGGGAGACCCAGTACTTC. Amino acid sequence: CASSTGGSPVWETQYF.

The table lists this clonotype with a few counts. This rearrangement joins TRBV7-6 to TRBJ2-5; 11 nucleotides agree with TRBD2. The J call may be in error: the DNA end matches TRBJ2-1 better. Germline CDR1 and CDR2: SGHVS and FNYEAQ. This CDR3 is built from 17 residues. CDR3 DNA sequence: TGTGCCAGCAGCTTAGATATCAGGGGACTAGCGGTAAATGAGCAGTTCTTC. It encodes CASSLDIRGLAVNEQFF.

The chain uses TRBV7-9 and TRBJ2-1; D uncertain. This CDR3 spans 14 amino acids. The germline CDR1 and CDR2 sequences are SEHNR and FQNEAQ (reference sequence). Between the trimmed V and J ends, which lost 5 bases and 6 bases, there was a span of 14 bases. The CDR3 spells CASSPIGDGNEQFF. CDR3 in DNA: TGTGCCAGCAGCCCAATAGGAGACGGCAATGAGCAGTTCTTC.

This clonotype was seen only a few times. The rearrangement joins TRBV6-6 to TRBJ1-1, with no clear D. Trimming cost V 0 bases and J 8 bases, with 13 bases left between them. Germline CDR1 reads MNHNY; CDR2 reads SVGAGI (reference sequence). This CDR3 has 14 amino acids. For the CDR3, the DNA is TGTGCCAGCAGTTACTCGTCACGGCAGAGAGAAGCTTTCTTT. Translation gives CASSYSSRQREAFF.

The V and J genes are TRBV6-6 and TRBJ1-5; 7 positions agree with TRBD1. The CDR3 consists of 13 residues. With V trimmed by 8 bases and J by 6 bases, 7 bases remained unmatched. In germline, CDR1 is MNHNY, CDR2 SVGAGI (reference sequence). The CDR3: CASAGGLIQPQHF. As DNA, the CDR3 is TGTGCCAGCGCAGGGGGTTTAATTCAGCCCCAGCATTTT.

This clonotype was observed a few times. The V and J genes are TRBV2 and TRBJ2-7; no reliable D call. The germline V gene has CDR1 SNHLY and CDR2 FYNNEI. CDR3 length: 12 amino acids. The V end lost 3 bases, the J end lost 5 bases, and 8 bases lay between the germline ends. Here the CDR3 DNA reads TGTGCCAGCAGTGACGAAGTAAACGAGCAGTACTTC. The encoded protein is CASSDEVNEQYF.

This clonotype was seen a handful of times. The V and J genes are TRBV20-1 and TRBJ1-2; D might be TRBD1 (5 bases). The CDR3 is 13 amino acids. V lost 5 bases and J 1 base, leaving 11 bases between the germline ends. Germline V gives CDR1 DFQATT, CDR2 SNEGSKA (reference sequence). The CDR3 is CSAGGNNNYGYTF. The CDR3, as DNA: TGCAGTGCTGGGGGAAACAATAACTATGGCTACACCTTC.

The chain uses TRBV24-1 and TRBJ2-1, with 8 bases fitting TRBD1. The germline CDR1 and CDR2 sequences are KGHDR and SFDVKD. This CDR3 region has 15 residues. V trimming: 1 base; J trimming: 9 bases; junction bases outside the gene matches: 7. CDR3 residues: CATSDFNRGTGEQFF. DNA for the CDR3: TGTGCCACCAGTGATTTTAACAGGGGGACGGGTGAGCAGTTCTTC.

This chain uses TRBV20-1 with TRBJ2-5; D gene ambiguous. The CDR3 is made up of 13 amino acids. Deletions cut 6 bases from V and 6 bases from J, with 17 bases between. Germline CDR1 DFQATT, CDR2 SNEGSKA (reference sequence). CDR3 residues: CSALRDSEKTQYF. As DNA, the CDR3 is TGCAGTGCCCTGCGCGACTCCGAAAAGACCCAGTACTTC.

This clonotype was recorded a few times. This chain links TRBV12-3 or TRBV12-4 with TRBJ2-4; 7 nucleotides align to TRBD1. CDR3 length: 11 residues. The trim removed 6 bases at V and 8 bases at J, leaving 1 base unmatched. This CDR3 is CASSQGDIQYF. The DNA for the CDR3 is TGTGCCAGCAGCCAGGGGGACATTCAGTACTTC.